A single sample is the source of the 27 T cell receptor beta chains below, sequenced in a study of blood T cell repertoires in COVID-19. Measured with immunoSEQ multiplex PCR; TCRdb has only the in-frame clones, and not every one. Here the sample spans tens of thousands of clones, about 89% being singletons. Sequenced material: PBMCs or T cells enriched from blood (not recorded which). The source of these receptors is a woman aged 45 to 65 with acute COVID-19.

The V gene is TRBV30, the J gene TRBJ2-1, with TRBD2 matching 16 bases. The J segment lost 0 bases and the V segment lost 7 bases, leaving 12 bases of the junction unmatched. The length of the CDR3 is 19 residues. Looked up from germline, CDR1 is GTSNPN and CDR2 is SVGIG (reference sequence). The DNA of the CDR3 is TGTGCCTCCAATCTGGGACTAGCGGGAGGGGGCCTCTCCTACAATGAGCAGTTCTTC. Residues: CASNLGLAGGGLSYNEQFF.

V and J are TRBV5-6 and TRBJ1-5; the D is unclear. Trimming took 0 bases from V and 5 from J, leaving 6 bases between them. Germline CDR1 is SGHDT and CDR2 is YYEEEE. The CDR3 totals 13 residues. The CDR3 coding sequence is TGTGCCAGCAGCTTGGGCTACGATCAGCCCCAGCATTTT. It specifies CASSLGYDQPQHF. Filled out from reference TRBV5-6 and TRBJ1-5, the complete variable domain reads DAGVTQSPTHLIKTRGQQVTLRCSPKSGHDTVSWYQQALGQGPQFIFQYYEEEERQRGNFPDRFSGHQFPNYSSELNVNALLLGDSALYLCASSLGYDQPQHFGDGTRLSIL.

This clone came up a few times. This sequence joins TRBV24-1 and TRBJ2-7; possibly TRBD1 for D (6 bases). V lost 3 bases, J lost 6 bases, and 11 bases lay in between. This CDR3 contains 13 residues. CDR1 KGHDR and CDR2 SFDVKD come from the germline V gene. CDR3 amino acids: CATSDIQGGEQYF. DNA for the CDR3: TGTGCCACCAGTGATATACAGGGTGGCGAGCAGTACTTC.

The chain employs TRBV2 and TRBJ1-4; the D gene is possibly TRBD1 (6 bases). V was pared by 7 bases and J by 8 bases, with 14 bases between. The CDR3 sequence is 13 residues long. CDR1 SNHLY and CDR2 FYNNEI come from the germline V gene. CDR3 DNA sequence: TGTGCCAGCACTGGCGGGGGGCGGGAAAAACTGTTTTTT. Encoded protein: CASTGGGREKLFF.

The gene calls are TRBV7-6 and TRBJ2-2, with 13 bases matching TRBD2. Per germline, CDR1 SGHVS and CDR2 FNYEAQ. The CDR3 length is 16 residues. V lost 5 bases, J lost 7 bases, and 7 bases stayed unmatched. Here the CDR3 DNA reads TGTGCCAGCAGCACCGGGACTAGCGGGATCGACGGGGAGCTGTTTTTT. Translating it yields CASSTGTSGIDGELFF.

In DNA, the CDR3 is TGTGCCAGCAGCCTATCGACAGATACGCAGTATTTT. As protein: CASSLSTDTQYF. This sequence joins TRBV3-1 (or the pseudogene TRBV3-2) and TRBJ2-3; D not certain. Germline CDR1 and CDR2: LGHDT and YNNKEL (reference sequence). This CDR3 is 12 amino acids long. Trimming removed 4 bases at V and 3 bases at J, with 5 bases between.

This clone came up once. The rearrangement links TRBV28 to TRBJ1-2; 7 nucleotides align to TRBD1. The CDR3 extends over 13 amino acids. V was clipped by 6 bases and J by 5 bases; unmatched bases: 6. Per the germline V gene, CDR1 is MDHEN and CDR2 is SYDVKM. The CDR3 loop is CASSPGTEYGYTF. In DNA, the CDR3 is TGTGCCAGCAGCCCCGGGACAGAGTATGGCTACACCTTC.

V is TRBV2 and J is TRBJ2-2, with 7 bases matching TRBD1. The CDR3 consists of 15 residues. CDR1 and CDR2 from the germline V gene are SNHLY and FYNNEI. The V gene end was trimmed by 5 bases and the J gene end by 1 base; junction bases not matched to a gene: 4. In DNA, the CDR3 is TGTGCCAGCAGTCCGACAGGGATGAACACCGGGGAGCTGTTTTTT. This codes for CASSPTGMNTGELFF.

V gene TRBV19 combines with J gene TRBJ1-1; 7 nucleotides agree with TRBD1. Trimming cost V 3 bases and J 2 bases; bases outside gene matches: 3. Per germline, CDR1 LNHDA and CDR2 SQIVND (reference sequence). The CDR3 contains 14 residues. The CDR3 DNA sequence: TGTGCCAGTAGTATTCACAGGGGAAACACTGAAGCTTTCTTT. Its translation is CASSIHRGNTEAFF. Full variable domain (remainder filled in from reference TRBV19 and TRBJ1-1): DGGITQSPKYLFRKEGQNVTLSCEQNLNHDAMYWYRQDPGQGLRLIYYSQIVNDFQKGDIAEGYSVSREKKESFPLTVTSAQKNPTAFYLCASSIHRGNTEAFFGQGTRLTVV.

V and J are TRBV24-1 and TRBJ1-5, with D perhaps TRBD1 (5 bases). CDR1 and CDR2 (germline): KGHDR, SFDVKD. The ends were cut back, 4 bases at V and 2 bases at J, with 20 bases in the middle. This CDR3 comprises 18 residues. The CDR3 region is CATSDRGGDLHGNQPQHF. The CDR3 DNA reads as TGTGCCACCAGTGACCGGGGGGGGGATTTACACGGCAATCAGCCCCAGCATTTT.

This chain joins TRBV5-1 and TRBJ2-5; 8 bases align to TRBD1. The V segment lost 5 bases and the J segment 2 bases; nucleotides outside the gene matches: 8. This CDR3 is built from 15 residues. Germline V gene data show CDR1 as SGHRS and CDR2 as YFSETQ. The CDR3 bases are TGCGCCAGCAGTACGCAGGGGGCGATGCAAGAGACCCAGTACTTC. Its protein product is CASSTQGAMQETQYF.

The chain recombines TRBV27 with TRBJ1-6; no firm D call. Germline V gene data show CDR1 as MNHEY and CDR2 as SMNVEV (reference sequence). Trimming left V 7 bases short and J 0 bases short, with 19 bases between. This CDR3 has 18 amino acids. The CDR3 loop reads CASKVEGPGGSYNSPLHF. The CDR3 nucleotides read TGTGCCAGCAAGGTGGAGGGCCCGGGTGGCTCCTATAATTCACCCCTCCACTTT.

The chain uses TRBV5-1 and TRBJ2-7; 8 nucleotides match TRBD1. CDR3 length: 15 residues. The germline V gene has CDR1 SGHRS and CDR2 YFSETQ. The V segment lost 4 bases and the J segment 2 bases; nucleotides outside the gene matches: 8. DNA of the CDR3: TGCGCCAGCAGCCTGGGACAGGCCTCACCCTACGAGCAGTACTTC. This translates into CASSLGQASPYEQYF.

The chain recombines TRBV4-2 with TRBJ2-3, with 10 bases matching TRBD2. With 4 bases clipped from V and 1 base from J, the junction kept 5 bases outside the gene matches. In germline, CDR1 is LGHNA, CDR2 YNFKEQ. The CDR3 extends over 16 amino acids. Here the CDR3 reads CASSPGLAEGTDTQYF. The CDR3 DNA follows: TGTGCCAGCAGCCCTGGACTAGCGGAGGGCACAGATACGCAGTATTTT.

The CDR3 loop is CASSLQTSGVSEQYF. CDR3 DNA: TGCGCCAGCAGCTTGCAGACTAGCGGGGTCTCCGAGCAGTACTTC. The chain carries TRBV5-1 and TRBJ2-7; the match to TRBD2 covers 11 bases. Germline trimming cut 1 base from V and 6 bases from J; bases unmatched to any gene: 6. This CDR3 contains 15 residues. Germline V lookup: CDR1 SGHRS, CDR2 YFSETQ.

This chain joins TRBV30 and TRBJ2-1; 7 nucleotides align to TRBD2. The CDR3 totals 13 residues. Per germline, CDR1 GTSNPN and CDR2 SVGIG (reference sequence). The ends lost 2 bases at V and 7 bases at J; junction bases unmatched: 5. CDR3 loop: CAWSRAGTNEQFF. For the CDR3, the DNA is TGTGCCTGGAGTCGAGCGGGGACGAATGAGCAGTTCTTC.

This clone was recorded once. The genes are TRBV5-1 and TRBJ2-5, with D perhaps TRBD2 (6 bases). Trimming pared 4 bases from V and 0 bases from J, leaving 16 bases between. The CDR3 runs to 16 residues. Per the germline V gene, CDR1 is SGHRS and CDR2 is YFSETQ. CDR3 amino acids: CASSGVGRGYQETQYF. CDR3 nucleotides: TGCGCCAGCAGCGGGGTAGGCCGGGGGTACCAAGAGACCCAGTACTTC. Drawing the rest from reference TRBV5-1 and TRBJ2-5, the complete variable domain is KAGVTQTPRYLIKTRGQQVTLSCSPISGHRSVSWYQQTPGQGLQFLFEYFSETQRNKGNFPGRFSGRQFSNSRSEMNVSTLELGDSALYLCASSGVGRGYQETQYFGPGTRLLVL.

The J gene is TRBJ1-1, the V gene TRBV15; 7 nucleotides align to TRBD1. The V gene's germline CDR1 is LNHNV and CDR2 YYDKDF (reference sequence). This CDR3 comprises 16 residues. Trimming removed 1 base from V and 6 bases from J; junction bases left unmatched: 11. The CDR3 loop reads CATSRVRQGVEAEAFF. The CDR3 DNA reads as TGTGCCACCAGCAGAGTGCGGCAGGGGGTAGAGGCTGAAGCTTTCTTT.

DNA for the CDR3: TGTGCCAGCAGCTTATGGACTAGCGGCGAGCAGTACTTC. This encodes CASSLWTSGEQYF. The chain employs TRBV5-5 and TRBJ2-7; 10 bases map to TRBD2. Germline CDR1 SGHKS, CDR2 YYEKEE (reference sequence). After removal of 2 bases from V and 6 bases from J, the junction contained 2 bases not matched to a gene. CDR3 length: 13 residues. Full variable domain (rest looked up from reference TRBV5-5 and TRBJ2-7): DAGVTQSPTHLIKTRGQQVTLRCSPISGHKSVSWYQQVLGQGPQFIFQYYEKEERGRGNFPDRFSARQFPNYSSELNVNALLLGDSALYLCASSLWTSGEQYFGPGTRLTVT.

V is TRBV30 and J is TRBJ2-3; D not certain. V lost 2 bases and J 5 bases, leaving 5 bases between the germline ends. Germline loops: CDR1 GTSNPN, CDR2 SVGIG (reference sequence). The CDR3 is 11 amino acids. Here the CDR3 reads CAWSRGDTQYF. As DNA, the CDR3 is TGTGCCTGGAGTCGCGGAGATACGCAGTATTTT.

This sequence joins TRBV10-3 and TRBJ1-1; D unresolved. This CDR3 spans 13 amino acids. V was shortened by 3 bases and J by 11 bases, with 16 bases between the two germline ends. Germline V gene data show CDR1 as ENHRY and CDR2 as SYGVKD. This CDR3 reads CAISEYEAAAAFF. The CDR3 DNA sequence: TGTGCCATCAGTGAATATGAGGCTGCGGCGGCTTTCTTT.

This clone was detected once. V usage is TRBV9 and J usage is TRBJ2-3; a weak D match, TRBD1 (6 bases). There are 15 residues in the CDR3. Germline CDR1 is SGDLS and CDR2 is YYNGEE. The ends were cut back, 1 base at V and 1 base at J, with 10 bases in the middle. The CDR3 DNA is TGTGCCAGCAGCGTACGGGCAGGGGGCACAGATACGCAGTATTTT. Amino acid sequence: CASSVRAGGTDTQYF.

This clone was recorded once. The rearrangement joins TRBV4-2 to TRBJ2-5; TRBD1 is a possible D gene (6 bases). The CDR3 covers 17 residues. V gave up 0 bases and J gave up 4 bases, with 18 bases separating them. Germline-derived CDR1 and CDR2 are LGHNA and YNFKEQ. Here the CDR3 DNA reads TGTGCCAGCAGCCAAGATCCCGACAGCTCACAGGGAGAGACCCAGTACTTC. Protein: CASSQDPDSSQGETQYF.

The chain has TRBV28 and TRBJ1-4; 9 positions match TRBD1. The length of the CDR3 is 15 residues. Per germline, CDR1 MDHEN and CDR2 SYDVKM. The J segment lost 7 bases and the V segment lost 5 bases, leaving 8 bases of the junction unmatched. Here the CDR3 reads CASSPGDRVVEKLFF. The CDR3 DNA sequence: TGTGCCAGCAGTCCAGGGGACAGGGTTGTTGAAAAACTGTTTTTT. Supplemented by reference TRBV28 and TRBJ1-4, the full variable domain reads DVKVTQSSRYLVKRTGEKVFLECVQDMDHENMFWYRQDPGLGLRLIYFSYDVKMKEKGDIPEGYSVSREKKERFSLILESASTNQTSMYLCASSPGDRVVEKLFFGSGTQLSVL.

The J gene is TRBJ2-5, the V gene TRBV28; possible D gene TRBD2, 6 bases. Per the germline V gene, CDR1 is MDHEN and CDR2 is SYDVKM. CDR3 length: 14 amino acids. V was cut by 4 bases and J by 2 bases, with 11 bases left in between. CDR3: CASSWRALQETQYF. Here the CDR3 DNA reads TGTGCCAGCAGTTGGAGGGCACTACAAGAGACCCAGTACTTC. The full variable domain, its missing parts supplied by reference TRBV28 and TRBJ2-5, is DVKVTQSSRYLVKRTGEKVFLECVQDMDHENMFWYRQDPGLGLRLIYFSYDVKMKEKGDIPEGYSVSREKKERFSLILESASTNQTSMYLCASSWRALQETQYFGPGTRLLVL.

The chain uses TRBV2 and TRBJ2-7; 9 bases agree with TRBD2. CDR1 and CDR2 from the germline V gene are SNHLY and FYNNEI. The length of the CDR3 is 15 residues. Trimming removed 8 bases from V and 4 bases from J; junction bases left unmatched: 12. CDR3 protein: CASFLEASGTYEQYF. The CDR3 bases are TGTGCCAGCTTCCTAGAGGCTAGCGGGACTTACGAGCAGTACTTC.

This chain joins TRBV25-1 and TRBJ1-2; no definite D call. This CDR3 comprises 14 residues. The germline gives CDR1 MGHDK, CDR2 SYGVNS. V lost 1 base, J lost 7 bases, and 13 bases lay in between. DNA of the CDR3: TGTGCCAGCAGTGAATCAAGACGGACTGGTGGCTACACCTTC. Protein: CASSESRRTGGYTF.